This T cell receptor (beta chain) came from a study of blood T cell repertoires in COVID-19. Study summary: Nucleic acid was either cDNA or gDNA, and it came from T cells, B-cell-depleted T cells, or PBMCs.

Germline V gene lookup returns CDR1 MDHEN and CDR2 SYDVKM. The CDR3 runs 16 residues. V was pared by 3 bases and J by 2 bases, with 16 bases between. As processed by the authors: Nucleated cell counts were estimated from reference gene primer amplification. Only in-frame clones appear in the TCRdb table, and some are missing; sequencing was by immunoSEQ multiplex PCR. V and J calls and clone size are those listed in that table; D and trimming were worked out from the DNA. The sample includes approximately 190,000 clones, 82% of them seen just once. This TCR came from a woman aged 55-70 years with COVID-19, enrolled during active disease. Sequencing was carried out using peripheral blood. The chain employs TRBV28 and TRBJ2-5, with a weak D call TRBD1 (6 bases). CDR3 bases: TGTGCCAGCAGTTTCGTCGGGACACGGACTCAAGAGACCCAGTACTTC. This encodes CASSFVGTRTQETQYF.